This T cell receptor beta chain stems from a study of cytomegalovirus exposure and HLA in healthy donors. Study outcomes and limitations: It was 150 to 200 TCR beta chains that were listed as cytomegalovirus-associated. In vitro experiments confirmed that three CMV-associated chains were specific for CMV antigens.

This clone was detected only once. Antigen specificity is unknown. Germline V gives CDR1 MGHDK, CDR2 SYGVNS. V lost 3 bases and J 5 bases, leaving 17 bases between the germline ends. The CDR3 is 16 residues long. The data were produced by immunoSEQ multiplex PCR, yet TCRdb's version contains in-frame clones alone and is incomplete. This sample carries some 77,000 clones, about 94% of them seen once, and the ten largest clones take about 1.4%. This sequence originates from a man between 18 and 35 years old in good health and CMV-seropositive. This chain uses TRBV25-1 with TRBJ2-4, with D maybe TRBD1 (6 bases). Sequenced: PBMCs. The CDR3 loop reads CASSDPTGHSQNIQYF. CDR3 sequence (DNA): TGTGCCAGCAGTGACCCGACAGGACACTCCCAAAACATTCAGTACTTC.